This passage covers 8 T cell receptor beta chains from one sample sequenced in a study of blood T cells in healthy people across ages. Combining a sample-barcoded 5' primer with a J-beta primer mix, a second PCR ran for roughly 7 to 11 cycles. TCRdb re-called the 5' RACE reads with MiXCR, one entry per CDR3 protein. The sample lists roughly 680,000 distinct CDR3 sequences, 52% seen once, with approximately 13% in the top ten. Sequenced: blood. All receptors come from a woman aged 80 or over in good health.

This clonotype occurred a few times. V usage is TRBV4-2 and J usage is TRBJ1-1; possibly TRBD1 for D (5 bases). Germline V gene data show CDR1 as LGHNA and CDR2 as YNFKEQ. The V gene lost 0 bases and the J gene lost 6 bases, with 17 bases spanning the gap. The CDR3 is 16 amino acids. The CDR3 sequence: CASSQEWARGSAEAFF. CDR3 in DNA: TGTGCCAGCAGCCAAGAATGGGCAAGGGGTAGCGCTGAAGCTTTCTTT.

This clonotype was picked up a small number of times. V gene TRBV6-5 combines with J gene TRBJ2-2; 10 bases line up with TRBD1. The ends lost 4 bases at V and 7 bases at J; junction bases unmatched: 6. The V gene's germline CDR1 is MNHEY and CDR2 SVGAGI. The CDR3 is made up of 15 amino acids. CDR3 region: CASSLIRDRGGELFF. CDR3 in DNA: TGTGCCAGCAGTTTGATCCGGGACAGGGGCGGGGAGCTGTTTTTT.

This clonotype was seen a single time. Being one base from a much bigger clone, this may be a read error. This chain connects TRBV10-3 to TRBJ2-3; no reliable D call. Trimming left V 0 bases short and J 6 bases short, with 4 bases between. Germline V gene data show CDR1 as ENHRY and CDR2 as SYGVKD. CDR3 length equals 12 residues. In DNA form, the CDR3 reads TGTGCCATCAGTGAGTCGGAGGATACGCAGTATTTT. This encodes CAISESEDTQYF.

At least ten counts were recorded for this clonotype. The V gene is TRBV2, the J gene TRBJ2-1; D remains unclear. Germline assignment: CDR1 SNHLY and CDR2 FYNNEI. The CDR3 sequence is 13 residues long. The V end lost 4 bases, the J end lost 9 bases, and 13 bases lay between the germline ends. The chain's CDR3 is CASSAQVVGEQFF. The CDR3 DNA reads TGTGCCAGCAGTGCCCAAGTAGTTGGTGAGCAGTTCTTC.

A note on this clonotype: An end of the junction differs from the germline gene, which may be a read error. The rearrangement links TRBV10-1 to TRBJ2-7; 8 nucleotides agree with TRBD1. This CDR3 has 13 amino acids. From germline, CDR1 is WNHNN and CDR2 SYGVQD (reference sequence). CDR3 sequence: CANSDNRGDEQYF. The CDR3 bases are TGCGCCAACAGTGATAACAGGGGGGACGAGCAGTACTTC.

This chain joins TRBV6-5 and TRBJ1-2; D is perhaps TRBD1 (6 bases). CDR1 and CDR2 from the germline V gene are MNHEY and SVGAGI. The CDR3 has 17 amino acids. V was shortened by 2 bases and J by 7 bases, with 23 bases between the two germline ends. CDR3 sequence: CASSYGGDISSLGGYTF. In DNA, the CDR3 is TGTGCCAGCAGTTACGGTGGGGACATTTCTTCCTTGGGTGGCTACACCTTC.

This chain joins TRBV27 and TRBJ2-1; D perhaps matches TRBD1 (5 bases). Judging by the DNA end, TRBJ2-7 fits better; the J call may be wrong. The CDR3 has 14 residues. Germline CDR1 MNHEY, CDR2 SMNVEV (reference sequence). The CDR3, as DNA: TGTGCCAGCAATCCGCAGGGCGCATACAATGAGCAGTACTTC. Translated: CASNPQGAYNEQYF.

This clonotype was counted between two and nine times. V and J are TRBV7-9 and TRBJ1-4; D uncertain. V was pared by 8 bases and J by 5 bases, with 15 bases between. This CDR3 has 14 amino acids. CDR1 is SEHNR, CDR2 FQNEAQ, per germline (reference sequence). CDR3 sequence: CASSGRGGNEKLFF. CDR3 bases: TGTGCCAGCTCTGGCCGGGGAGGGAATGAAAAACTGTTTTTT.